These 18 T cell receptor beta chains originate from one sample sequenced in a study of T-cell reconstitution after alpha-beta-depleted transplantation in children. For TCRbeta, the library was prepared with unique molecular identifiers. Via MiXCR, TCRdb re-called the PCR reads, giving one row per CDR3 protein. The sample consists of around 600,000 distinct CDR3 sequences, about 15% of them appearing once. The sequenced sample was PBMCs from the stem cell graft donor, obtained from the stem cell graft. The receptors here all came from a human donor who donated a stem cell graft to a child with acute myeloid leukemia.

This clonotype was seen a few times. This chain joins TRBV12-3 or TRBV12-4 and TRBJ2-5, with TRBD1 matching 9 bases. The CDR3 loop spans 14 amino acids. J was trimmed by 5 bases and V by 6 bases; bases with no gene match: 7. As DNA, the CDR3 is TGTGCCAGCAGCCCGATCGGACAGGGGGAGACCCAGTACTTC. The encoded protein is CASSPIGQGETQYF.

This chain links TRBV15 with TRBJ1-2; 10 positions match TRBD1. CDR1 is LNHNV and CDR2 is YYDKDF in the germline V gene (reference sequence). J lost 8 bases, V lost 0 bases, and 12 bases had no gene match. CDR3 length equals 17 residues. CDR3 sequence (DNA): TGTGCCACCAGCAGAGATCCTCATCGACAGGGGGCACGAGGCTACACCTTC. Protein sequence: CATSRDPHRQGARGYTF.

This clonotype was counted at least ten times. The chain links TRBV20-1 to TRBJ1-4; 7 bases are shared with TRBD1. The V segment lost 3 bases and the J segment 8 bases; nucleotides outside the gene matches: 6. The CDR3 covers 13 residues. Germline values: CDR1 DFQATT, CDR2 SNEGSKA (reference sequence). CDR3 amino acids: CSARPGTAEKLFF. CDR3 in DNA: TGCAGTGCTAGGCCCGGGACAGCCGAAAAACTGTTTTTT.

This clonotype showed up many times. V is TRBV6-1 and J is TRBJ2-5; perhaps TRBD2 as D (5 bases). Germline lookup yields CDR1 MNHNS and CDR2 SASEGT. Trimming left V 10 bases short and J 4 bases short, with 19 bases between. The length of the CDR3 is 14 residues. CDR3 bases: TGTGCCACCTCGGCAGTCGGGGATAGAGAGACCCAGTACTTC. It codes for CATSAVGDRETQYF.

Many counts were recorded for this clonotype. This chain uses TRBV12-3 or TRBV12-4 with TRBJ1-2, with D unresolved. The CDR3 totals 12 residues. Trimming took 3 bases from V and 5 from J, leaving 7 bases between them. The CDR3 reads CASSFQGYGYTF. The CDR3 bases are TGTGCCAGCAGTTTCCAAGGGTATGGCTACACCTTC.

The chain combines TRBV5-6 with TRBJ2-7; no clear D. The germline gives CDR1 SGHDT, CDR2 YYEEEE. Trimming stripped 0 bases from V and 6 bases from J, with 7 bases between. The CDR3 spans 12 residues. Here the CDR3 DNA reads TGTGCCAGCAGCTTGGGGCGAGTCGAGCAGTACGTC. Translated: CASSLGRVEQYV.

Comments on this clonotype: A much larger clone differs by one base, so this may be a read error. The chain has TRBV7-2 and TRBJ1-1; the D is unclear. CDR1 SGHTA and CDR2 FQGNSA come from the germline V gene. The CDR3 has 14 amino acids. The CDR3 DNA sequence: TGTGCCAGCAGCTTAGGTCCAGCGAACACTGAAGCTTACTTT. Protein product: CASSLGPANTEAYF. Full variable domain (rest looked up from reference TRBV7-2 and TRBJ1-1): GAGVSQSPSNKVTEKGKDVELRCDPISGHTALYWYRQSLGQGLEFLIYFQGNSAPDKSGLPSDRFSAERTGGSVSTLTIQRTQQEDSAVYLCASSLGPANTEAYFGQGTRLTVV.

There are many counts of this clonotype. This chain uses TRBV7-2 with TRBJ2-5; D gene unclear. V gave up 2 bases and J gave up 5 bases, with 9 bases separating them. The length of the CDR3 is 13 residues. The germline V gene has CDR1 SGHTA and CDR2 FQGNSA. The CDR3 nucleotides read TGTGCCAGCAGCTTATATGGGTCGGAGACCCAGTACTTC. Translation: CASSLYGSETQYF.

This chain links TRBV20-1 with TRBJ2-7; D uncertain. Trimming cost V 3 bases and J 2 bases, with 26 bases left between them. Germline-derived CDR1 and CDR2 are DFQATT and SNEGSKA (reference sequence). This CDR3 is 18 amino acids long. The CDR3, as DNA: TGCAGTGCTAGGGGAAGACTCCGCCTCGCGAGTTTCCCCTACGAGCAGTACGTC. As protein: CSARGRLRLASFPYEQYV.

The sample holds many counts of this clonotype. The chain couples TRBV12-3 or TRBV12-4 to TRBJ1-5; no firm D call. CDR3 length equals 14 residues. V was clipped by 3 bases and J by 3 bases, with 9 bases between them. CDR3 DNA: TGTGCCAGCAGTTTTCGGATACTCAATCAGCCCCAGCATTTT. Translation: CASSFRILNQPQHF.

This clonotype has ten or more counts. This chain joins TRBV9 and TRBJ2-2; D call uncertain. Trimming pared 2 bases from V and 7 bases from J, leaving 6 bases between. The CDR3 consists of 12 residues. Germline CDR1 is SGDLS and CDR2 is YYNGEE. The CDR3 loop is CASSVRDGELFF. In DNA form, the CDR3 reads TGTGCCAGCAGCGTCCGTGACGGGGAGCTGTTTTTT.

This clonotype was recorded many times. The V and J genes are TRBV4-3 and TRBJ1-2; 7 nucleotides align to TRBD1. The V segment lost 4 bases and the J segment 5 bases; nucleotides outside the gene matches: 4. The CDR3 is made up of 13 amino acids. The germline V gene has CDR1 LGHNA and CDR2 YSLEER. The CDR3 DNA reads as TGCGCCAGCAGCCTCGGGACAGAGTATGGCTACACCTTC. Its protein is CASSLGTEYGYTF.

This clonotype was seen ten or more times. The rearrangement uses TRBV5-5 and TRBJ1-2, with 8 bases fitting TRBD1. From germline, CDR1 is SGHKS and CDR2 YYEKEE (reference sequence). The CDR3 has 14 residues. The J segment lost 6 bases and the V segment lost 9 bases, leaving 13 bases of the junction unmatched. CDR3 nucleotide sequence: TGTGCCACCGGCGGGGGACAGGCGATTAATGGCTACACCTTC. It codes for CATGGGQAINGYTF.

This sequence joins TRBV2 and TRBJ2-2; 12 bases map to TRBD2. The CDR3 length is 14 residues. Losses at the gene ends were 11 bases for V and 0 bases for J; bases not matched to a gene: 1. CDR1 and CDR2 (germline): SNHLY, FYNNEI. CDR3 protein: CAGLAGTNTGELFF. In nucleotides, the CDR3 is TGTGCCGGACTAGCGGGGACGAACACCGGGGAGCTGTTTTTT.

This clonotype was recorded many times. The chain carries TRBV20-1 and TRBJ1-3; tentative D call: TRBD1 (5 bases). CDR1 and CDR2 (germline): DFQATT, SNEGSKA (reference sequence). This CDR3 has 14 amino acids. V lost 1 base, J lost 0 bases, and 7 bases lay in between. In nucleotides, the CDR3 is TGCAGTGCTAGAGGGGGGGTCTCTGGAAACACCATATATTTT. The encoded protein is CSARGGVSGNTIYF.

V usage is TRBV28 and J usage is TRBJ2-3, with TRBD1 identical over 7 bases. There are 16 residues in the CDR3. Trimming at V came to 4 bases and at J to 2 bases, leaving 9 bases not matched to a gene. CDR1 and CDR2 from the germline V gene are MDHEN and SYDVKM. This CDR3 is CASSSRHRGYTDTQYF. In nucleotides, the CDR3 is TGTGCCAGCAGTTCGAGACACAGGGGTTACACAGATACGCAGTATTTT.

This rearrangement joins TRBV6-5 to TRBJ2-1; the D is unclear. Germline-derived CDR1 and CDR2 are MNHEY and SVGAGI. With 5 bases removed from V and 8 bases from J, the gap between germline ends came to 10 bases. The CDR3 length is 12 residues. This CDR3 reads CASSQTWDEQFF. In nucleotides, the CDR3 is TGTGCCAGCAGTCAAACTTGGGATGAGCAGTTCTTC.

This clonotype was seen ten or more times. V gene TRBV20-1 combines with J gene TRBJ1-5; D not certain. There are 14 residues in the CDR3. The V gene's germline CDR1 is DFQATT and CDR2 SNEGSKA (reference sequence). The V end lost 7 bases, the J end lost 2 bases, and 15 bases lay between the germline ends. This chain's CDR3 is CSERDMFGNQPQHF. As DNA, the CDR3 is TGCAGTGAGCGGGATATGTTTGGCAATCAGCCCCAGCATTTT.